Ten or more counts support the clone carrying this T cell receptor (beta chain). This specimen belongs to a study of T cells in Graves' hyperthyroidism and ophthalmopathy. RNA transcripts served as the template for amplifying TCR beta CDR3 regions. Initially, a first-round RT-PCR of the TCR CDR3 employed the HTBI primer set. TCRdb processed the multiplex PCR reads anew with MiXCR; each CDR3 protein has one entry. Among 370,000 or so distinct CDR3 sequences, around 14% were seen once, and the ten largest hold about a quarter. Germline assignment: CDR1 SGHTA and CDR2 FQGNSA. CDR3 length: 13 residues. The germline V and J ends were trimmed by 5 bases and 7 bases, with 12 bases remaining between them.

The TCR originated in a woman aged 18-35 years with Graves' hyperthyroidism that later progressed to Graves' ophthalmopathy. Sequencing was carried out using blood. This chain uses TRBV7-2 with TRBJ1-5; D is undetermined. CDR3 DNA sequence: TGTGCCAGCAGCGAAGAACTTAAGCAGCCCCAGCATTTT. It encodes CASSEELKQPQHF.